This T cell receptor beta chain was observed in a study of control samples from healthy donors and cancer patients. Here immunoSEQ multiplex PCR was the method, and the copy in TCRdb shows in-frame clones only, minus some. This sample has under 95,000 clones, with roughly 84% found just once. Germline V gene sequence: CDR1 SGHRS, CDR2 YFSETQ. With 0 bases clipped from V and 4 bases from J, the junction kept 3 bases outside the gene matches. The CDR3 has 15 amino acids. The receptor was derived from a man aged 45-65 years in good health. Sequencing was carried out using blood. J is TRBJ2-3 and V is TRBV5-1; TRBD1 matches 9 bases. For the CDR3, the DNA is TGCGCCAGCAGCTTGGGAGGGACAGGGCCAGATACGCAGTATTTT. This sequence encodes CASSLGGTGPDTQYF.